Presented here are 9 T cell receptor beta chains from one specimen sequenced in a study of T cell repertoires in cytomegalovirus infection. TCRdb independently ran MiXCR on the reads; one entry per CDR3 protein. Of about 330,000 distinct CDR3 sequences listed, over 7.5% are singletons. Sequences were obtained from PBMCs. Receptor source: a human donor in good health (CMV status not recorded). Some clones in this sample may be carry-over from other donors' samples.

This clonotype came up a few times. The chain joins TRBV7-2 to TRBJ2-5; possible D gene TRBD1, 5 bases. Germline V CDR1 and CDR2: SGHTA, FQGNSA. V lost 5 bases to trimming and J lost 10 bases, with 11 bases between them. This CDR3 comprises 11 residues. This CDR3 reads CASSPVGDQYF. The CDR3 coding sequence is TGTGCCAGCAGCCCAGTAGGGGACCAGTACTTC.

This clonotype was seen more than once but under ten times. The J gene is TRBJ1-2, the V gene TRBV7-1; a possible D gene is TRBD1 (6 bases). TRBV7-1 counts as an open reading frame of uncertain function. The CDR3 extends over 13 amino acids. V was trimmed by 0 bases and J by 8 bases, leaving 10 bases between them. CDR3 in amino acids: CASSSAGGGGYTF. CDR3 DNA sequence: TGTGCCAGCAGCTCAGCAGGGGGGGGGGGCTACACCTTC.

This clonotype has ten or more counts. V usage is TRBV10-3 and J usage is TRBJ1-2, with D possibly TRBD1 on 6 matching bases. The V gene lost 8 bases and the J gene lost 4 bases, with 26 bases spanning the gap. Germline V gene sequence: CDR1 ENHRY, CDR2 SYGVKD. This CDR3 is 17 amino acids long. CDR3 sequence reads: CAIRTTNPRGDGYGYTF. In DNA form, the CDR3 reads TGTGCCATCCGGACTACGAACCCCAGGGGAGATGGCTATGGCTACACCTTC.

The gene calls are TRBV7-2 and TRBJ1-1; 7 positions match TRBD1. CDR1 and CDR2 from the germline V gene are SGHTA and FQGNSA. The CDR3 is 14 residues long. The ends lost 3 bases at V and 7 bases at J; junction bases unmatched: 8. This CDR3 is CASSFTGARIEAFF. CDR3 bases: TGTGCCAGCAGCTTTACAGGGGCCCGGATTGAAGCTTTCTTT.

This clonotype was observed many times. This chain connects TRBV7-2 to TRBJ2-5, with 9 bases lining up with TRBD1. The CDR3 spans 14 residues. The ends lost 5 bases at V and 5 bases at J; junction bases unmatched: 6. The germline V gene has CDR1 SGHTA and CDR2 FQGNSA. The CDR3 DNA reads as TGTGCCAGCAGCCGGACAGGGGTGGGCGAGACCCAGTACTTC. Protein: CASSRTGVGETQYF.

This clonotype appeared many times. The chain employs TRBV20-1 and TRBJ2-7, with 11 nucleotides matching TRBD1. The V segment lost 3 bases and the J segment 5 bases; nucleotides outside the gene matches: 6. Germline V lookup: CDR1 DFQATT, CDR2 SNEGSKA (reference sequence). This CDR3 contains 14 residues. The CDR3 sequence: CSASAGQGGHEQYF. The CDR3 DNA reads TGCAGTGCTAGCGCGGGACAGGGGGGGCACGAGCAGTACTTC.

This chain joins TRBV7-2 and TRBJ2-5, with unresolved D. The CDR3 is made up of 13 amino acids. Between the trimmed V and J ends, which lost 6 bases and 4 bases, there was a span of 12 bases. Per the germline V gene, CDR1 is SGHTA and CDR2 is FQGNSA. This CDR3 reads CASSWAGLETQYF. CDR3 nucleotides: TGTGCCAGCAGTTGGGCCGGTTTAGAGACCCAGTACTTC. The whole variable domain, remainder taken from reference TRBV7-2 and TRBJ2-5, is GAGVSQSPSNKVTEKGKDVELRCDPISGHTALYWYRQSLGQGLEFLIYFQGNSAPDKSGLPSDRFSAERTGGSVSTLTIQRTQQEDSAVYLCASSWAGLETQYFGPGTRLLVL.

The sample holds a few counts of this clonotype. The rearrangement links TRBV4-2 to TRBJ2-5; no definite D call. The CDR3 covers 14 residues. V lost 4 bases to trimming and J lost 3 bases, with 12 bases between them. Germline CDR1 and CDR2: LGHNA and YNFKEQ. The CDR3 protein is CASSRLLSEETQYF. The CDR3 region has the DNA TGTGCCAGCAGCCGGCTACTAAGTGAAGAGACCCAGTACTTC.

This clonotype was observed a few times. The genes are TRBV20-1 and TRBJ1-1; TRBD1 matches 7 bases. Trimming took 5 bases from V and 6 from J; bases not matched to a gene: 3. Germline V gene data show CDR1 as DFQATT and CDR2 as SNEGSKA (reference sequence). The CDR3 sequence is 11 residues long. The CDR3 loop reads CSAFTGAEAFF. CDR3 nucleotide sequence: TGCAGTGCTTTTACAGGGGCTGAAGCTTTCTTT.